This TCR beta chain was retrieved from a study of CD8+ T cells in alopecia areata. Notes on this clone: Antigen specificity is unknown. Other DNA sequences from this sample encode an identical CDR3 as well.

Lesional scalp punch biopsies and peripheral blood came from alopecia areata patients. Sorted populations comprised CD4+ and CD8+ T cells obtained from PBMCs. Overall study findings and caveats: In patients, TCRs were shared less clearly than in mice, and HLA may possibly be involved. Sequencing of scalp tissue also captures the resident alphabeta T cells of normal skin.

Germline CDR1 reads SQVTM; CDR2 reads ANQGSEA. The CDR3 has 12 residues. Trimming took off 0 bases at V and 5 bases at J, with 4 bases between the two ends. cDNA serving as the sequencing template came from extracted, reverse transcribed RNA. TCRdb keeps only in-frame clones here, not all; method: immunoSEQ multiplex PCR. The sample lists around 120,000 clones, around 50% occurring once. This receptor was identified in a human donor with alopecia areata. This chain uses TRBV29-1 with TRBJ2-2; D remains ambiguous. The sequencing input was NKG2D-low CD8+ T cells sorted from blood. The CDR3 is CSVEEGTGELFF. The CDR3 nucleotides read TGCAGCGTTGAAGAAGGGACCGGGGAGCTGTTTTTT.